A single T cell receptor (beta chain) is shown here with its context. Its matching antigen is unknown. The data stem from a study of PD-L1 blockade in urothelial cancer. J lost 6 bases, V lost 2 bases, and 9 bases had no gene match. The length of the CDR3 is 15 residues. Germline loops: CDR1 LNHNV, CDR2 YYDKDF (reference sequence). The table came from immunoSEQ multiplex PCR; TCRdb's copy has only in-frame clones and leaves some out. The sample holds 75,000 to 95,000 clones, about 85% seen once. Documented time point: pretreatment peripheral blood. Study observations and caveats: Tumor-linked clones in blood grew more by 3 weeks in durable-benefit patients. In blood sampled pretreatment, TCR clonality below the median predicted better survival.

The source is a man aged 35-49 years with urothelial cancer. Sample: PBMCs, taken around atezolizumab (anti-PD-L1) treatment. V gene TRBV15 combines with J gene TRBJ2-5; 7 nucleotides align to TRBD1. CDR3 sequence: CATSRHNTGVQTQYF. The CDR3 nucleotides are TGTGCCACCAGCAGACATAACACAGGGGTGCAGACCCAGTACTTC.